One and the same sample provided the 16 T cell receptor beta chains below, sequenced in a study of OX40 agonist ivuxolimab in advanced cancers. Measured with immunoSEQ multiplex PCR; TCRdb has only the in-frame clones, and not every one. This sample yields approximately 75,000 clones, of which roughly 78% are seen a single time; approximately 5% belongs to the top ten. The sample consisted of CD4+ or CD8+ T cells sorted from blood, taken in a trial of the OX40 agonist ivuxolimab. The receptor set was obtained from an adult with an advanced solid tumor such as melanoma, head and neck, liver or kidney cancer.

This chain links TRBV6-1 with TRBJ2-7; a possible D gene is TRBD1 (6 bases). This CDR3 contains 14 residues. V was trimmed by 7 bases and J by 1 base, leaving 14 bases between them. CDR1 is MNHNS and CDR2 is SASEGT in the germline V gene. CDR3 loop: CASTLGGRSYEQYF. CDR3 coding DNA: TGTGCCAGCACCCTAGGGGGACGTTCCTACGAGCAGTACTTC.

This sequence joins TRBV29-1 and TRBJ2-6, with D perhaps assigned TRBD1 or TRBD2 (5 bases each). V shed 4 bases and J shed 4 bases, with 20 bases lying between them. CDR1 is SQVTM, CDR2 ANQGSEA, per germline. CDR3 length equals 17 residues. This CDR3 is CSVVGRAWGLGANVLTF. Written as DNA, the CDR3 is TGCAGCGTTGTCGGACGGGCTTGGGGGTTAGGGGCCAACGTCCTGACTTTC.

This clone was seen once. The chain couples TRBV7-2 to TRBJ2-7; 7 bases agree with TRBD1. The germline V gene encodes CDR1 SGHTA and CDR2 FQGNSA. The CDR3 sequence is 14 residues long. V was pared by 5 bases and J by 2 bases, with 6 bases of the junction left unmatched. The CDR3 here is CASSVGTVTYEQYF. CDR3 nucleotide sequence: TGTGCCAGCAGCGTCGGGACAGTAACCTACGAGCAGTACTTC.

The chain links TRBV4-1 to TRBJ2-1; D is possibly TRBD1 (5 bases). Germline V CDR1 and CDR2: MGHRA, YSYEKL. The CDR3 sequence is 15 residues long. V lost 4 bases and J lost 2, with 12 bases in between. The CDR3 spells CASSRGQGPYNEQFF. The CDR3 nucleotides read TGCGCCAGCAGCCGCGGCCAGGGCCCCTACAATGAGCAGTTCTTC.

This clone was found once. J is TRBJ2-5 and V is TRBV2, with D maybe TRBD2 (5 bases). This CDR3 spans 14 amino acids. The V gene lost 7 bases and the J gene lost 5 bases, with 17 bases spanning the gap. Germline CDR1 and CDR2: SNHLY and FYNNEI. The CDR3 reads CASTPEVLGETQYF. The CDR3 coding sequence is TGTGCCAGCACGCCGGAGGTCCTGGGGGAGACCCAGTACTTC.

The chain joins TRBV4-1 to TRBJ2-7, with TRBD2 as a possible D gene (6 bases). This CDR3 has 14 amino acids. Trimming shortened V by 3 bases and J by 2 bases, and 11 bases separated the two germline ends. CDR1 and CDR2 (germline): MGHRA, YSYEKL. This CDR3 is CASSQFWEAYEQYF. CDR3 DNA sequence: TGCGCCAGCAGCCAGTTTTGGGAGGCCTACGAGCAGTACTTC.

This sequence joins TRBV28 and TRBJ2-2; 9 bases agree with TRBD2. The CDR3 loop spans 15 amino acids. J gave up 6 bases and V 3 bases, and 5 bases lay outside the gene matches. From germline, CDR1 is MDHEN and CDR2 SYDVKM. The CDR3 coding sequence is TGTGCCAGCAGTTTCCCGGGACTAGCAGCCGGGGAGCTGTTTTTT. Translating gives CASSFPGLAAGELFF.

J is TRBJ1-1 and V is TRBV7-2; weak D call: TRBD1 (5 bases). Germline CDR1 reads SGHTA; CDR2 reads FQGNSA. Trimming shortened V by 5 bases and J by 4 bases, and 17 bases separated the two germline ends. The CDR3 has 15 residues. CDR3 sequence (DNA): TGTGCCAGCAGCCCCCCCGGTAGCAGGGCCACTGAAGCTTTCTTT. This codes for CASSPPGSRATEAFF.

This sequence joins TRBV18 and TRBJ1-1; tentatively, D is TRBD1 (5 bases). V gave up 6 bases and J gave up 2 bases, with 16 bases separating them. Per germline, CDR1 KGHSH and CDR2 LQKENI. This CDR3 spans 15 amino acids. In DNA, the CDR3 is TGTGCCAGCTCCCCGAGTCGGACAAAAAACACTGAAGCTTTCTTT. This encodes CASSPSRTKNTEAFF.

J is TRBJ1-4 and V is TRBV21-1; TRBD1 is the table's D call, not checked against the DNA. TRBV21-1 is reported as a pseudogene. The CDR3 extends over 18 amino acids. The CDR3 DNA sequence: TGTGCCACTCCACCTCCGGGACAGGGGATGGAAAAACGGGAAAAACTGTTTTTT. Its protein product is CATPPPGQGMEKREKLFF.

CDR3 DNA: TGTGCCAGCTCACCACCGGGAGGGTCTCTCACTGAAGCTTTCTTT. The encoded protein is CASSPPGGSLTEAFF. The genes are TRBV18 and TRBJ1-1, with D unclear. Germline loops: CDR1 KGHSH, CDR2 LQKENI. This CDR3 is 15 amino acids long. V was clipped by 0 bases and J by 4 bases, with 12 bases between them.

Here the CDR3 DNA reads TGTGCCAGCAGCACAAGGACAGGGGAGGGCTACACCTTC. Encoded protein: CASSTRTGEGYTF. The chain couples TRBV7-9 to TRBJ1-2; TRBD1 agrees at 9 bases. CDR1 is SEHNR and CDR2 is FQNEAQ in the germline V gene (reference sequence). The J segment lost 8 bases and the V segment lost 5 bases, leaving 6 bases of the junction unmatched. This CDR3 comprises 13 residues.

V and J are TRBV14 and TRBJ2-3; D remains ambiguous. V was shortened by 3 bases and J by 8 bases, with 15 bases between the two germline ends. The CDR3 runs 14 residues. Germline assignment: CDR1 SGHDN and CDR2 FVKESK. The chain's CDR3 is CASSQITILGTQYF. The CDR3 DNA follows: TGTGCCAGCAGCCAGATTACCATTCTGGGTACGCAGTATTTT.

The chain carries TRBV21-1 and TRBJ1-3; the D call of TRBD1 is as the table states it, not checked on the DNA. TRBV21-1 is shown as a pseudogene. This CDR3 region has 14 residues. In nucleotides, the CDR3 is TGTGCCAGCAGCAAAACAGGGATAAACAACACCATATATTTT. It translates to CASSKTGINNTIYF.

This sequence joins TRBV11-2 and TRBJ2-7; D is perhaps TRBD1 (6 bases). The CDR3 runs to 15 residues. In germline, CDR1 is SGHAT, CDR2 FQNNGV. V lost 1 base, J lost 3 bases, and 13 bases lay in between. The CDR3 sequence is CASSLGRTVFYEQYF. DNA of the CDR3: TGTGCCAGCAGCTTAGGCCGGACAGTCTTCTACGAGCAGTACTTC.

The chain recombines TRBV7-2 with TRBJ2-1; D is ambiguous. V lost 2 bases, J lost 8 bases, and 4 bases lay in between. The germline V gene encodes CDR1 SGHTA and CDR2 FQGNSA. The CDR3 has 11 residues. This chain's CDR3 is CASSLWDEQFF. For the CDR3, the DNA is TGTGCCAGCAGCTTATGGGATGAGCAGTTCTTC.